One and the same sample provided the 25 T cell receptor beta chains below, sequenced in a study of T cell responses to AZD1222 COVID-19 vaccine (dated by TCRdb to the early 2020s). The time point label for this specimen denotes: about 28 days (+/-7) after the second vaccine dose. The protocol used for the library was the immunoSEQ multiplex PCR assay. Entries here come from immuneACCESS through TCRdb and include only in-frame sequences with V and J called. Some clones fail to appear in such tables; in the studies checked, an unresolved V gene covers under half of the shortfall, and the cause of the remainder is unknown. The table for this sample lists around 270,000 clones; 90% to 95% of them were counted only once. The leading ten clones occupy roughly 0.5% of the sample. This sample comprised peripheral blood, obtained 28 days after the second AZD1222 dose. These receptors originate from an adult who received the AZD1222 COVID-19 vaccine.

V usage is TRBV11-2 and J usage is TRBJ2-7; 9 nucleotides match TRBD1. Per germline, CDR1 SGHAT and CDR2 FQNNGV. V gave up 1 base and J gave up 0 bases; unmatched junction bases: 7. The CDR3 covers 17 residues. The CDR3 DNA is TGTGCCAGCAGCTTAGCGGGGGGACAGGGAAACTCCTACGAGCAGTACTTC. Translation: CASSLAGGQGNSYEQYF.

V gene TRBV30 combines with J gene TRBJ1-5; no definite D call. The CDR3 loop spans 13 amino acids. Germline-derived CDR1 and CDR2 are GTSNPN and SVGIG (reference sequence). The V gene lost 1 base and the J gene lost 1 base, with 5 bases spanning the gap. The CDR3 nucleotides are TGTGCCTGGAGTGGAGGAAGCAATCAGCCCCAGCATTTT. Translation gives CAWSGGSNQPQHF.

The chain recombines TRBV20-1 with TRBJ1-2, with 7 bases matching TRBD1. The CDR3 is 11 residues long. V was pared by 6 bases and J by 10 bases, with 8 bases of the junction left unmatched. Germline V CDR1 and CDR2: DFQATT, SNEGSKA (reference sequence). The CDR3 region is CSANRQGDYTF. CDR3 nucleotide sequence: TGCAGTGCCAACCGACAGGGTGACTACACCTTC.

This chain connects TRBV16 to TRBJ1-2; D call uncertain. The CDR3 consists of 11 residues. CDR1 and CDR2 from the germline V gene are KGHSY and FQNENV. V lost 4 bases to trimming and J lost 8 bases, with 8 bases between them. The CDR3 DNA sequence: TGTGCCAGCAGCCTTAGAGTGGGCTACACCTTC. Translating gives CASSLRVGYTF.

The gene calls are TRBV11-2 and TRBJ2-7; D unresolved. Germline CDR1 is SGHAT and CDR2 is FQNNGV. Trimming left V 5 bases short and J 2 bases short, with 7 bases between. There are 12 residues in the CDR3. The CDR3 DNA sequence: TGTGCCAGCAGCGCCACCCCCTACGAGCAGTACTTC. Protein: CASSATPYEQYF. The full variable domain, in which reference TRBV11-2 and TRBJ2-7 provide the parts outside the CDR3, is EAGVAQSPRYKIIEKRQSVAFWCNPISGHATLYWYQQILGQGPKLLIQFQNNGVVDDSQLPKDRFSAERLKGVDSTLKIQPAKLEDSAVYLCASSATPYEQYFGPGTRLTVT.

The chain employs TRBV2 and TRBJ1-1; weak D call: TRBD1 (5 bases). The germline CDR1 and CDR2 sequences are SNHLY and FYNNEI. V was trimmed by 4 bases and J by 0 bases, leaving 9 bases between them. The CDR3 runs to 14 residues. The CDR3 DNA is TGTGCCAGCAGTGGACAGATCTTGAACACTGAAGCTTTCTTT. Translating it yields CASSGQILNTEAFF.

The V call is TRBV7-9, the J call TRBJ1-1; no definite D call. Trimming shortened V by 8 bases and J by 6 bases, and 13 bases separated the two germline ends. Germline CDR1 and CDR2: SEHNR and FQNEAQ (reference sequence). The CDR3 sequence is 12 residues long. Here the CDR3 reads CASLPDGAEAFF. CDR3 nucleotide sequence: TGTGCCAGCCTACCCGACGGGGCTGAAGCTTTCTTT. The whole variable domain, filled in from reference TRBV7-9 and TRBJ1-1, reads DTGVSQNPRHKITKRGQNVTFRCDPISEHNRLYWYRQTLGQGPEFLTYFQNEAQLEKSRLLSDRFSAERPKGSFSTLEIQRTEQGDSAMYLCASLPDGAEAFFGQGTRLTVV.

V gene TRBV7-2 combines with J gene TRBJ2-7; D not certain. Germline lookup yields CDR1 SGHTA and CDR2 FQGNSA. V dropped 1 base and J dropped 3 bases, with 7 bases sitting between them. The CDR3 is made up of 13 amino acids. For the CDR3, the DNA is TGTGCCAGCAGCTTAGAGGTAGACTACGAGCAGTACTTC. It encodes CASSLEVDYEQYF.

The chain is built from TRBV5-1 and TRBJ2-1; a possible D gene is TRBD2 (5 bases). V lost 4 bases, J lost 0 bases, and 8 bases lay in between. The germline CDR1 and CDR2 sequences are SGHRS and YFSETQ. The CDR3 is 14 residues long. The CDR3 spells CASSLGSSYNEQFF. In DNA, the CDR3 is TGCGCCAGCAGCCTTGGGAGCTCCTACAATGAGCAGTTCTTC.

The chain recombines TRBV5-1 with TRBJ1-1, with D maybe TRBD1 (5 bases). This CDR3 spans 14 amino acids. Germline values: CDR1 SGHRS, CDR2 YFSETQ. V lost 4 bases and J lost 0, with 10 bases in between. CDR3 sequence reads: CASSARGLNTEAFF. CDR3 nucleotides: TGCGCCAGCAGCGCCCGGGGGTTGAACACTGAAGCTTTCTTT.

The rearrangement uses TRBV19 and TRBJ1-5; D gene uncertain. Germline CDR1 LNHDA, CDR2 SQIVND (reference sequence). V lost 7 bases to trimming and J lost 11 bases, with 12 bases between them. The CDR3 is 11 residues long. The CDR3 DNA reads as TGTGCCAGTACCGGCCCGGAGTCCCAGCATTTT. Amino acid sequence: CASTGPESQHF.

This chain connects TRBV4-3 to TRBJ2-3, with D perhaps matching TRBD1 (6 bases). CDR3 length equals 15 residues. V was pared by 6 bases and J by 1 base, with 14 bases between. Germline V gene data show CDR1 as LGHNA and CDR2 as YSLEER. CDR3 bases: TGCGCCAGCAGTCTCCAGGGGTGGGGCACAGATACGCAGTATTTT. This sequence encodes CASSLQGWGTDTQYF.

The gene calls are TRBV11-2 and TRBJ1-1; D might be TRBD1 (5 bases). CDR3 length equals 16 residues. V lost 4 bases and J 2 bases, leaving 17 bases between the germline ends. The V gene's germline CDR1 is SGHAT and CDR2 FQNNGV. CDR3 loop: CASSSGTETGNTEAFF. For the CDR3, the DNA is TGTGCCAGCAGCTCTGGGACGGAGACGGGTAACACTGAAGCTTTCTTT.

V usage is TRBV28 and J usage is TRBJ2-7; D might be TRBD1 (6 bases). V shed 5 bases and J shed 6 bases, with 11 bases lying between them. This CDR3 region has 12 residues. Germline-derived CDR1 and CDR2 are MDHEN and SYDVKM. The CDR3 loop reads CASSTQGLEQYF. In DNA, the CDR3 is TGTGCCAGCAGTACCCAGGGGCTCGAGCAGTACTTC.

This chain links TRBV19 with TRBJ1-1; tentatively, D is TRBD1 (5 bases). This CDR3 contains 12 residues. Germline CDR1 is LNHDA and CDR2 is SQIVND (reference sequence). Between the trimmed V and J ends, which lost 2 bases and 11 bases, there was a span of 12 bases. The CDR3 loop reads CASSIRGLIAFF. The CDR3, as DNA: TGTGCCAGTAGTATAAGGGGTCTCATCGCTTTCTTT.

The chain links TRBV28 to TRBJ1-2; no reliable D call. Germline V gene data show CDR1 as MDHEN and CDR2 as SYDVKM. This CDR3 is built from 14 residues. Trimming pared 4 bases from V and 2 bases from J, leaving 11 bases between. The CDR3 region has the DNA TGTGCCAGCAGTTCTTCTCCAATGAACTATGGCTACACCTTC. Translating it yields CASSSSPMNYGYTF.

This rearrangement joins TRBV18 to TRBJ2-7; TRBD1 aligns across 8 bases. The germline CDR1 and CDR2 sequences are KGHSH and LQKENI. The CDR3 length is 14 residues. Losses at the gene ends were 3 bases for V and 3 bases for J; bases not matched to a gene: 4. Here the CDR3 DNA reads TGTGCCAGCTCACCCCAGGGGGCCAGCTACGAGCAGTACTTC. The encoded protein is CASSPQGASYEQYF.

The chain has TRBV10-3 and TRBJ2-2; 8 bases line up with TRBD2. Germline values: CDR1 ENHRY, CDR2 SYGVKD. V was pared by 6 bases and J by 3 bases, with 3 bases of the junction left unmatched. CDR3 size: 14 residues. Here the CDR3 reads CAIRAAGDTGELFF. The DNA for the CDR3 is TGTGCCATCAGGGCAGCGGGGGACACCGGGGAGCTGTTTTTT.

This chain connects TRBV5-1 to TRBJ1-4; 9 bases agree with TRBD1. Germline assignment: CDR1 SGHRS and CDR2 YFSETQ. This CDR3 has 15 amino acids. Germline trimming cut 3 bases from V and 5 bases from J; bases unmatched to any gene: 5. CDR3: CASSSDRGYNEKLFF. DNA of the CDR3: TGCGCCAGCAGCTCGGACAGGGGATACAATGAAAAACTGTTTTTT.

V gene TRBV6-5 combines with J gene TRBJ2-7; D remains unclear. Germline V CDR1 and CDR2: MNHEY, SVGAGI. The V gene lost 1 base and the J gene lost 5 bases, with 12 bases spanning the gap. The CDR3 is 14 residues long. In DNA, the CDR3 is TGTGCCAGCAGTTACTTGGCTGGGGTCAACGAGCAGTACTTC. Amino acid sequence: CASSYLAGVNEQYF.

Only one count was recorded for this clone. CDR3 protein: CASSSNRGLGTEAFF. The CDR3 coding sequence is TGTGCCAGCAGCTCCAACAGGGGGCTTGGCACTGAAGCTTTCTTT. The genes are TRBV7-2 and TRBJ1-1; 9 bases match TRBD1. CDR3 length equals 15 residues. J was trimmed by 4 bases and V by 4 bases; bases with no gene match: 7. Germline lookup yields CDR1 SGHTA and CDR2 FQGNSA.

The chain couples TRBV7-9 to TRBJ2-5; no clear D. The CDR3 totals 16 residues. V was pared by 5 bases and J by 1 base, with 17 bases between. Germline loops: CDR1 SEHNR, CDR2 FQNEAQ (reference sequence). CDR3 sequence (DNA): TGTGCCAGCAGCCTCTTGGTATGGGCGACCCAAGAGACCCAGTACTTC. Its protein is CASSLLVWATQETQYF.

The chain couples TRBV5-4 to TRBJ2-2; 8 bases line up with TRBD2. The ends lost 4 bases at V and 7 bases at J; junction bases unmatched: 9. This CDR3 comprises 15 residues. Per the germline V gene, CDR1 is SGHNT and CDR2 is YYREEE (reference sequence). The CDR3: CASSHSGMFGGELFF. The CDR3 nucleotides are TGTGCCAGCAGCCATAGCGGGATGTTCGGCGGGGAGCTGTTTTTT.

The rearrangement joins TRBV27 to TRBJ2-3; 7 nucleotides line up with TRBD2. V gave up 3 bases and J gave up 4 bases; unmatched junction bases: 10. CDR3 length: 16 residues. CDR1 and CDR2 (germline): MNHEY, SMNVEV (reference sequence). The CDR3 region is CASSLEGGRIADTQYF. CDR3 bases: TGTGCCAGCAGTTTGGAAGGCGGGAGAATCGCAGATACGCAGTATTTT.

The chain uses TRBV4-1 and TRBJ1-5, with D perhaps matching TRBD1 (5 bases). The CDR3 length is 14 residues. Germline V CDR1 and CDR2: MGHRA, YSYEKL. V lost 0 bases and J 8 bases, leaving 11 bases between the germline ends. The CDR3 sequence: CASSQEGLGEPQHF. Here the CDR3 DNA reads TGCGCCAGCAGCCAAGAAGGATTGGGGGAGCCCCAGCATTTT.